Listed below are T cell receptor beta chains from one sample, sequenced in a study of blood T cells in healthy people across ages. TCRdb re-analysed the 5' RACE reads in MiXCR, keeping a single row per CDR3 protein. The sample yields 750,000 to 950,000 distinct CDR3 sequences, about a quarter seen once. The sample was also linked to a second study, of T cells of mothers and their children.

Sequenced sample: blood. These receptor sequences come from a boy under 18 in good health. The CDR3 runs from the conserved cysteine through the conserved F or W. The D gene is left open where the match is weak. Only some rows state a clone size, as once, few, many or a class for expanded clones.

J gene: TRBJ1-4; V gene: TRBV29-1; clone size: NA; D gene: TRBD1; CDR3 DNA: TGCAGCGTAGAAGGGGGCACTAATGAAAAACTGTTTTTT; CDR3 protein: CSVEGGTNEKLFF
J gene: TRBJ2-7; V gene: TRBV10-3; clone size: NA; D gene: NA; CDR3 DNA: TGTGCCATCATCGGTCAGAGTCCCGAAGGACCATACGAGCAGTACTTC; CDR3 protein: CAIIGQSPEGPYEQYF
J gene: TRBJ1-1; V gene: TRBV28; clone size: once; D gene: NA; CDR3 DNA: TGTGCCAGCAGTTCTTATAAAAGGGGCCACACTGAAGCTTTCTTT; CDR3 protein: CASSSYKRGHTEAFF
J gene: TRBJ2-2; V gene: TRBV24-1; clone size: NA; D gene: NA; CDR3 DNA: TGTGCCACCAGTGATTTGCCCGGGAGTACCGGGGAGCTGTTTTTT; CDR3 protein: CATSDLPGSTGELFF
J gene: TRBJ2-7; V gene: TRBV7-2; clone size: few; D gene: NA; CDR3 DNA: TGTGCCAGCAGCACTTCGGGCGTCAACTCCTACGAGCAGTACTTC; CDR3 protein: CASSTSGVNSYEQYF
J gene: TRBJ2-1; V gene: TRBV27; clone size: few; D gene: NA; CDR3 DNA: TGTGCCAGCAGTTTGTCCAGAACCAATGAGCAGTTCTTC; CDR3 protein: CASSLSRTNEQFF
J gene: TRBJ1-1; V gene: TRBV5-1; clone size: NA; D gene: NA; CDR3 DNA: TGCGCCAGCAGCTGGAATCGGAACAGGGAGACGAACACTGAAGCTTTCTTT; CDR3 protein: CASSWNRNRETNTEAFF
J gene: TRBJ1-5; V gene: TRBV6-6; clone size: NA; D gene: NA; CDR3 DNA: TGTGCCAGCAGTTACTCGAGTATATGGATCGGGAGTCAGCCCCAGCATTTT; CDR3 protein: CASSYSSIWIGSQPQHF
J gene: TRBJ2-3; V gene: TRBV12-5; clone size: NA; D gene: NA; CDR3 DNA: TGTGCTAGTGGTTCGAACCCGGTGGGAGATACGCAGTATTTT; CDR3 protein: CASGSNPVGDTQYF
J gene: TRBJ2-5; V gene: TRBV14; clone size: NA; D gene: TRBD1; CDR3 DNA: TGTGCCAGCAGCCAATGGACAGGGAGAGATCGGGAGACCCAGTACTTC; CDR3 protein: CASSQWTGRDRETQYF
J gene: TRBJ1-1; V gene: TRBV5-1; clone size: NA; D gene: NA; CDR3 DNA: TGCGCCAGCCGTGTGAGGTGGGGGAACACTGAAGCTTTCTTT; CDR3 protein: CASRVRWGNTEAFF
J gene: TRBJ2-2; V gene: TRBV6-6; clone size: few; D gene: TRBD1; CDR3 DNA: TGTGCCAGCAGTTCCGGGACAGTCTCCACCGGGGAGCTGTTTTTT; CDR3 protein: CASSSGTVSTGELFF
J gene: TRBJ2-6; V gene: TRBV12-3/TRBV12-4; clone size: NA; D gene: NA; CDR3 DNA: TGTGCCAGCAGTTCCTGGAACTCTGGGGCCAACGTCCTGACTTTC; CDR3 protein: CASSSWNSGANVLTF